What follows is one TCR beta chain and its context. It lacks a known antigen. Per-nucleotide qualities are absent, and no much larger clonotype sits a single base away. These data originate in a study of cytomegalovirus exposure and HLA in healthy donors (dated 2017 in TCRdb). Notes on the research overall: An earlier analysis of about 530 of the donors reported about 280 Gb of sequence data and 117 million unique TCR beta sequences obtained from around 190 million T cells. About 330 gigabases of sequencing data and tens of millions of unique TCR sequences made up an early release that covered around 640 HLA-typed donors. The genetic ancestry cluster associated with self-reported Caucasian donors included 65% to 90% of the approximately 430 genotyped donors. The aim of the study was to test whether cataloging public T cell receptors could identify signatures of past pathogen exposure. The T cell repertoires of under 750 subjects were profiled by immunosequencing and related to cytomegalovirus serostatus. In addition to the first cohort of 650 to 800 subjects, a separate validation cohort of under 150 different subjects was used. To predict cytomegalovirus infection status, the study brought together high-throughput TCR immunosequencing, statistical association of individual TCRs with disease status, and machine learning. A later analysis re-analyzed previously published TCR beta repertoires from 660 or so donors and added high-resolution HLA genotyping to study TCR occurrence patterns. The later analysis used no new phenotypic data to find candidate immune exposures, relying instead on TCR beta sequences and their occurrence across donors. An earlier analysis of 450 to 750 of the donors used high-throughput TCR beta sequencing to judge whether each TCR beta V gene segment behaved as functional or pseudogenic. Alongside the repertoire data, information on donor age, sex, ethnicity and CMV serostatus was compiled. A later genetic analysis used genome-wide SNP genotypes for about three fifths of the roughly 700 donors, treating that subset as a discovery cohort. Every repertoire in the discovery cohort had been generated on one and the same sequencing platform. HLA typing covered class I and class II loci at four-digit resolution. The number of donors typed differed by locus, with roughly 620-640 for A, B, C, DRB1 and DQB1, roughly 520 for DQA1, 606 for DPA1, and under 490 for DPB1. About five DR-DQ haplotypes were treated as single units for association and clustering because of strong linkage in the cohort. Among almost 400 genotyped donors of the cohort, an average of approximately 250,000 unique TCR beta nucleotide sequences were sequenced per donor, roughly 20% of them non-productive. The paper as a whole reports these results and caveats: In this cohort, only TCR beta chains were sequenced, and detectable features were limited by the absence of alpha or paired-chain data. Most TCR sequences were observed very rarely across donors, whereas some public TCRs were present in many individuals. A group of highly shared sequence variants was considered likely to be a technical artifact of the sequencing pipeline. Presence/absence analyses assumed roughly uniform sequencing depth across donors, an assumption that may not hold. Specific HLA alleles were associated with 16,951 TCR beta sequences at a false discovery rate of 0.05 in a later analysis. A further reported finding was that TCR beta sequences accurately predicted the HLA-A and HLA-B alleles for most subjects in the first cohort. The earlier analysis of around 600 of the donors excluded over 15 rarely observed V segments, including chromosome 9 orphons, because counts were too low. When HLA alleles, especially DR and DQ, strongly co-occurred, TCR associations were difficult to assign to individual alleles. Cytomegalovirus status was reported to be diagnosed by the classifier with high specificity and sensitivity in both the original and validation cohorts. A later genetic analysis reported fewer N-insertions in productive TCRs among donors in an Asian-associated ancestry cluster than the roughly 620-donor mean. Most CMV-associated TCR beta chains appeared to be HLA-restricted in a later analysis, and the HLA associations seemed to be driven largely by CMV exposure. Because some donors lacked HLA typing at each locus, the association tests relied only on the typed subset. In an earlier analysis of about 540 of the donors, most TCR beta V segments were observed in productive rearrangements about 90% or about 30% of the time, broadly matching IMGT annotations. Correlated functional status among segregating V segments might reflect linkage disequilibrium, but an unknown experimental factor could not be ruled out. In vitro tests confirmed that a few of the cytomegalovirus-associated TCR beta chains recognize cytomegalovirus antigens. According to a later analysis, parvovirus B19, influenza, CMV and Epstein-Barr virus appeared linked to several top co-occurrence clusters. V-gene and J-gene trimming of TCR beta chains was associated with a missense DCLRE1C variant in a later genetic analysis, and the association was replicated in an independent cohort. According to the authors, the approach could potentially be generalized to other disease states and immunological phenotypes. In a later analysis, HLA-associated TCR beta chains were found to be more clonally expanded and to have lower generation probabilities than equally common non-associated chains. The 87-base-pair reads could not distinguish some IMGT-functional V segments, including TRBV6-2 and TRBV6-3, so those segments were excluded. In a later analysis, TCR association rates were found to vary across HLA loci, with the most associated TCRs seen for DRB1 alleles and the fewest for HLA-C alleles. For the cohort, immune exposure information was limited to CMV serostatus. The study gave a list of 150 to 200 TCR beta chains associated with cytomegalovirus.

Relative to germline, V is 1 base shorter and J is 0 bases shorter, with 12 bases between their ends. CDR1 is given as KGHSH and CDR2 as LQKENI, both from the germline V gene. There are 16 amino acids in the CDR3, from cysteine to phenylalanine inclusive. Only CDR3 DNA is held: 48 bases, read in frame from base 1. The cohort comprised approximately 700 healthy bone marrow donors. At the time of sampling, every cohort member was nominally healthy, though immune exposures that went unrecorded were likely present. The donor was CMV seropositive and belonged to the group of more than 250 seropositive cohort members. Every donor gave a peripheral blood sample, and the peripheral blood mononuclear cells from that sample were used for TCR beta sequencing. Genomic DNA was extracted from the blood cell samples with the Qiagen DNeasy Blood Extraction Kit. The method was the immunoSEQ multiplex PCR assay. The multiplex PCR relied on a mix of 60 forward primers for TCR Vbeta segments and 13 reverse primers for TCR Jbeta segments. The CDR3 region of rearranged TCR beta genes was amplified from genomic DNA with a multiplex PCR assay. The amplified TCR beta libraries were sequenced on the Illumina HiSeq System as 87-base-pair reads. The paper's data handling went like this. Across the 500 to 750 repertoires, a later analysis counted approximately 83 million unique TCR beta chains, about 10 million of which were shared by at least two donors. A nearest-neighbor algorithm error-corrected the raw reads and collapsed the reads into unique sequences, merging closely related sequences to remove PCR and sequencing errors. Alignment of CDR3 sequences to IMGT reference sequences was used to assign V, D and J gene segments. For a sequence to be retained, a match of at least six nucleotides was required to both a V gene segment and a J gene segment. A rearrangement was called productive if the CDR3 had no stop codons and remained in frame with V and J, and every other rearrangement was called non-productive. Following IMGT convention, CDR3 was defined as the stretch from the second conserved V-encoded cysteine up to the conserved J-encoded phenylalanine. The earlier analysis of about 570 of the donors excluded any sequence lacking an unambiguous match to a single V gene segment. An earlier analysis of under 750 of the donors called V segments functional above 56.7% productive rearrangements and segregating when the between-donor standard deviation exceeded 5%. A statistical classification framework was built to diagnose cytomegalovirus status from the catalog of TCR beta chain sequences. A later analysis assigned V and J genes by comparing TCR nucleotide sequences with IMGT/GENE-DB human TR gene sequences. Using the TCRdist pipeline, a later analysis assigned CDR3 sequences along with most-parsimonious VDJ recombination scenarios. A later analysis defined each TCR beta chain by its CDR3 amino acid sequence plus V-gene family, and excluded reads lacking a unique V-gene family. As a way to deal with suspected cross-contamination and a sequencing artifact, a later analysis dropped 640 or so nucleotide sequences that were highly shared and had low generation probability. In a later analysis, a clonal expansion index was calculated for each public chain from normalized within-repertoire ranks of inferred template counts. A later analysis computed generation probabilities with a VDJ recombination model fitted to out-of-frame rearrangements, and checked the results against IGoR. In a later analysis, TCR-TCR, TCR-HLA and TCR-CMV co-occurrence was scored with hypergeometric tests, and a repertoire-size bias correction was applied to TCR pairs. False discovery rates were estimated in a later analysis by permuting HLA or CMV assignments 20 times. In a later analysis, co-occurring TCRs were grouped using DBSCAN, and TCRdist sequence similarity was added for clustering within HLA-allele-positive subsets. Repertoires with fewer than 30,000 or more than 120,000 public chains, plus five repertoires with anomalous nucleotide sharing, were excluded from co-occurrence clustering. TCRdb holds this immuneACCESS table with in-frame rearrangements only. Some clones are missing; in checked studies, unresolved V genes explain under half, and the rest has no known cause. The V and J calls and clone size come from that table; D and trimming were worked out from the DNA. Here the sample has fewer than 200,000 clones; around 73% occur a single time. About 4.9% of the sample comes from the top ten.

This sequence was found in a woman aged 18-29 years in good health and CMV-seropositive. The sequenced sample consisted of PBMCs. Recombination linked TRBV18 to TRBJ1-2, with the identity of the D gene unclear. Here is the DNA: TGTGCCAGCTCACCACTTTCAGGTGCCACTAACTATGGCTACACCTTC. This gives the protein CASSPLSGATNYGYTF. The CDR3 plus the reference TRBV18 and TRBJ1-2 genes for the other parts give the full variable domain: NAGVMQNPRHLVRRRGQEARLRCSPMKGHSHVYWYRQLPEEGLKFMVYLQKENIIDESGMPKERFSAEFPKEGPSILRIQQVVRGDSAAYFCASSPLSGATNYGYTFGSGTRLTVV.